This entry is about one TCR beta chain. The antigen remains unidentified. Specimens held about 0.9-11 million cryopreserved PBMC prior to DNA extraction. This record belongs to a study of long-term antiretroviral therapy in people with HIV. Version v3.0 of the immunoSEQ assay was performed at survey level. Assay: immunoSEQ multiplex PCR; the TCRdb copy retains only in-frame clones and omits some. The table shows 20,000 to 25,000 clones, with almost 85% occurring only once. V was pared by 1 base and J by 4 bases, with 10 bases between. The CDR3 is 14 residues long. CDR1 is LGHNA and CDR2 is YSLEER in the germline V gene. Findings of the study overall: Against controls, HIV repertoires showed narrower ranges of CDR3 length. Therapy changes, viral resistance and ART adherence were not documented in the available data. Within the repertoire, clones expanded before ART were dominant at all time points.

Sequenced here: unsorted PBMCs, sampled 0.5 years after starting antiretroviral therapy. The source of this sequence is a man aged 18 to 35 with HIV. The chain combines TRBV4-3 with TRBJ1-2; D perhaps matches TRBD1 (5 bases). Written as DNA, the CDR3 is TGCGCCAGCAGCCAAGGGTATGGGACCTATGGCTACACCTTC. Amino acids: CASSQGYGTYGYTF.